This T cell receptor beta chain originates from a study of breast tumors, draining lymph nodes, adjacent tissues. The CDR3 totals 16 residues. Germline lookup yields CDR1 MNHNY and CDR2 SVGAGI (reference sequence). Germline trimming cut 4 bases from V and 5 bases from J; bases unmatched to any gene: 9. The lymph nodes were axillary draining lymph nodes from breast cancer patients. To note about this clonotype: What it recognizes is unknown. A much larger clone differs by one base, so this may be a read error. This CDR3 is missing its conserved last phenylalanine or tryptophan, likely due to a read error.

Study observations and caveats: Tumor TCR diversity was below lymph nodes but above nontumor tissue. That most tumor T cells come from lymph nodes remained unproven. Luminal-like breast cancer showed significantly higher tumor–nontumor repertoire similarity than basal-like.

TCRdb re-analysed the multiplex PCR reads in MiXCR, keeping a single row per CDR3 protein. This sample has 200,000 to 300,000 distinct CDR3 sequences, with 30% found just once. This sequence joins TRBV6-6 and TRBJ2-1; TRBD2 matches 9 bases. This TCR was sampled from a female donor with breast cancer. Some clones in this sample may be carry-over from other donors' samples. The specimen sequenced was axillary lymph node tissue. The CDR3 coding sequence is TGTGCCAGCAGTTGCGGACTAGCGTTAGGGGACAATGAGCAGTTCCTC. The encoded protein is CASSCGLALGDNEQFL.